These 27 T cell receptor beta chains came from one sample sequenced in a study of blood T cell repertoires in COVID-19 (TCRdb year 2020). Library creation used the immunoSEQ multiplex PCR assay. In its TCRdb copy, this immuneACCESS table keeps in-frame sequences only and misses some clones. Where compared with another copy, unresolved V genes explain less than half of these, and the others have no known cause. The sample table records about 220,000 clones; around 89% of these occur just once. The ten most abundant clones make up around 2.5% of the sample. The sequencing sample was made of PBMCs or T cells enriched from blood (not recorded which). These receptors all come from a woman between 40 and 55 years old with acute COVID-19.

This chain links TRBV19 with TRBJ2-1, with 7 positions matching TRBD2. The CDR3 spans 12 residues. Per the germline V gene, CDR1 is LNHDA and CDR2 is SQIVND (reference sequence). Losses at the gene ends were 8 bases for V and 9 bases for J; bases not matched to a gene: 7. CDR3 nucleotide sequence: TGTGCCAGTTCCCCGGGGGGTCGTGAGCAGTTCTTC. Translated, it gives CASSPGGREQFF. Based on the CDR3 plus reference TRBV19 and TRBJ2-1, the full variable domain is DGGITQSPKYLFRKEGQNVTLSCEQNLNHDAMYWYRQDPGQGLRLIYYSQIVNDFQKGDIAEGYSVSREKKESFPLTVTSAQKNPTAFYLCASSPGGREQFFGPGTRLTVL.

The rearrangement joins TRBV7-9 to TRBJ2-3; 7 bases align to TRBD1. V lost 1 base to trimming and J lost 2 bases; unmatched junction nucleotides: 6. Germline lookup yields CDR1 SEHNR and CDR2 FQNEAQ (reference sequence). CDR3 size: 16 residues. This chain's CDR3 is CASSLGSDRVTDTQYF. CDR3 nucleotides: TGTGCCAGCAGCTTAGGAAGTGACAGGGTCACAGATACGCAGTATTTT. The whole variable domain, filled in from reference TRBV7-9 and TRBJ2-3, reads DTGVSQNPRHKITKRGQNVTFRCDPISEHNRLYWYRQTLGQGPEFLTYFQNEAQLEKSRLLSDRFSAERPKGSFSTLEIQRTEQGDSAMYLCASSLGSDRVTDTQYFGPGTRLTVL.

The chain couples TRBV20-1 to TRBJ1-5; a weak D match, TRBD1 (5 bases). This CDR3 spans 14 amino acids. Germline CDR1 reads DFQATT; CDR2 reads SNEGSKA (reference sequence). Deletions cut 3 bases from V and 2 bases from J, with 11 bases between. CDR3 DNA sequence: TGCAGTGCTAGTATGAGCAGGGGCAATCAGCCCCAGCATTTT. This sequence encodes CSASMSRGNQPQHF.

V gene TRBV12-5 combines with J gene TRBJ1-3; D unresolved. V lost 4 bases to trimming and J lost 0 bases, with 4 bases between them. Germline loops: CDR1 LGHNT, CDR2 FRNRAP. The CDR3 contains 13 residues. CDR3 DNA sequence: TGTGCTAGTGGTTCGTCCTCTGGAAACACCATATATTTT. It yields the protein CASGSSSGNTIYF.

The chain is built from TRBV15 and TRBJ2-7; 11 bases align to TRBD2. Germline V CDR1 and CDR2: LNHNV, YYDKDF (reference sequence). CDR3 length equals 20 residues. V shed 3 bases and J 4 bases; nucleotides not matched to a gene: 20. DNA of the CDR3: TGTGCCACCAGCAGTGCCCCTCAAATAAACCCGGGACTAGCGGCATACGAGCAGTACTTC. Translating it yields CATSSAPQINPGLAAYEQYF.

This clone was observed a single time. The chain employs TRBV19 and TRBJ1-3; no reliable D call. Trimming left V 5 bases short and J 3 bases short, with 11 bases between. CDR1 and CDR2 from the germline V gene are LNHDA and SQIVND (reference sequence). The CDR3 spans 14 residues. CDR3 amino acids: CASSEVNLGNTIYF. CDR3 bases: TGTGCCAGTAGTGAGGTAAATCTTGGAAACACCATATATTTT.

The J gene is TRBJ2-3, the V gene TRBV14; a possible D gene is TRBD2 (6 bases). The CDR3 runs 16 residues. Trimming cost V 4 bases and J 2 bases, with 16 bases left between them. Germline CDR1 is SGHDN and CDR2 is FVKESK. For the CDR3, the DNA is TGTGCCAGCAGCCTCCGCAGGGCGGGGACCACAGATACGCAGTATTTT. Translating gives CASSLRRAGTTDTQYF.

The chain uses TRBV6-5 and TRBJ1-2, with 7 bases identical to TRBD1. The trim removed 5 bases at V and 4 bases at J, leaving 10 bases unmatched. The CDR3 has 15 amino acids. In germline, CDR1 is MNHEY, CDR2 SVGAGI. The CDR3: CASSLEQGSAYGYTF. The CDR3 DNA reads TGTGCCAGCAGTCTCGAACAGGGGAGTGCCTATGGCTACACCTTC.

The genes are TRBV15 and TRBJ2-3; possible D gene TRBD2, 5 bases. Germline values: CDR1 LNHNV, CDR2 YYDKDF (reference sequence). There are 13 residues in the CDR3. Trimming took 5 bases from V and 2 from J, leaving 8 bases between them. CDR3 nucleotides: TGTGCCACCAGCGTGGAGGTCACAGATACGCAGTATTTT. The encoded protein is CATSVEVTDTQYF.

This chain joins TRBV19 and TRBJ1-5; TRBD1 agrees at 8 bases. Germline V gene data show CDR1 as LNHDA and CDR2 as SQIVND (reference sequence). V lost 6 bases and J lost 4; bases outside the gene matches: 2. CDR3 length equals 13 residues. CDR3 sequence (DNA): TGTGCCAGTAGAAGACAGGGGAATCAGCCCCAGCATTTT. It codes for CASRRQGNQPQHF.

The rearrangement links TRBV12-3 or TRBV12-4 to TRBJ2-3; TRBD2 is a possible D gene (5 bases). CDR3 length: 13 residues. The V end lost 6 bases, the J end lost 8 bases, and 15 bases lay between the germline ends. CDR3 sequence: CASRPDARATQYF. CDR3 coding DNA: TGTGCCAGCAGACCTGACGCGAGGGCTACGCAGTATTTT.

This chain connects TRBV12-3 or TRBV12-4 to TRBJ1-2; 7 bases fit TRBD1. With V trimmed by 6 bases and J by 8 bases, 9 bases remained unmatched. The CDR3 runs to 13 residues. This chain's CDR3 is CASSLRDSEGYTF. CDR3 nucleotide sequence: TGTGCCAGCAGCCTCCGGGACAGCGAGGGCTACACCTTC.

CDR3 loop: CASSLQGISNYGYTF. CDR3 coding DNA: TGTGCCAGCAGCTTACAGGGGATATCTAACTATGGCTACACCTTC. J is TRBJ1-2 and V is TRBV7-2, with TRBD1 as a possible D gene (6 bases). The CDR3 is 15 amino acids. V was cut by 2 bases and J by 0 bases, with 10 bases left in between. Germline V CDR1 and CDR2: SGHTA, FQGNSA.

The chain joins TRBV7-2 to TRBJ2-7; D unclear. CDR3 length: 14 amino acids. CDR1 and CDR2 (germline): SGHTA, FQGNSA. Trimming shortened V by 5 bases and J by 2 bases, and 13 bases separated the two germline ends. The CDR3 DNA follows: TGTGCCAGCAGCCCCCTATCTCAAGCCTACGAGCAGTACTTC. Amino acid sequence: CASSPLSQAYEQYF.

The chain recombines TRBV11-2 with TRBJ1-3; TRBD1 might be the D (6 bases). The germline V and J ends were trimmed by 5 bases and 2 bases, with 13 bases remaining between them. The CDR3 sequence is 15 residues long. The germline V gene has CDR1 SGHAT and CDR2 FQNNGV. CDR3 in DNA: TGTGCCAGCAGCGCCGCGGGGGCGACTGGAAACACCATATATTTT. Translating it yields CASSAAGATGNTIYF.

The chain is built from TRBV11-3 and TRBJ1-2, with TRBD1 matching over 9 bases. From germline, CDR1 is SGHNT and CDR2 YENEEA. The CDR3 has 15 amino acids. V gave up 1 base and J gave up 4 bases; unmatched junction bases: 4. The CDR3 region is CASSLGGQGGYGYTF. The CDR3 coding sequence is TGTGCCAGCAGCTTAGGGGGACAGGGCGGCTATGGCTACACCTTC. Variable domain in full (rest from reference TRBV11-3 and TRBJ1-2): EAGVVQSPRYKIIEKKQPVAFWCNPISGHNTLYWYLQNLGQGPELLIRYENEEAVDDSQLPKDRFSAERLKGVDSTLKIQPAELGDSAVYLCASSLGGQGGYGYTFGSGTRLTVV.

The table lists this clone with a count of one. The chain links TRBV30 to TRBJ2-7, with D maybe TRBD1 (6 bases). With 5 bases removed from V and 2 bases from J, the gap between germline ends came to 7 bases. Germline V CDR1 and CDR2: GTSNPN, SVGIG (reference sequence). The CDR3 contains 11 residues. The CDR3 DNA reads TGTGCCTGGCGGGACACCTACGAGCAGTACTTC. Encoded protein: CAWRDTYEQYF.

This rearrangement joins TRBV7-7 to TRBJ2-1; 13 nucleotides align to TRBD2. V lost 5 bases and J lost 9; bases outside the gene matches: 10. The CDR3 contains 16 residues. CDR1 and CDR2 (germline): SSHAT, FNYEAQ (reference sequence). The CDR3 here is CASSPVTSGGASEQFF. DNA of the CDR3: TGTGCCAGCAGCCCAGTAACTAGCGGGGGGGCCTCTGAGCAGTTCTTC.

This clone turned up a few times. This chain uses TRBV10-3 with TRBJ2-2; D is possibly TRBD2 (6 bases). V lost 6 bases and J 3 bases, leaving 14 bases between the germline ends. The CDR3 is made up of 15 amino acids. Germline CDR1 is ENHRY and CDR2 is SYGVKD. The CDR3 DNA is TGTGCCATCAGCCCCGGGACTCTCTACACCGGGGAGCTGTTTTTT. Translated, it gives CAISPGTLYTGELFF.

The V and J genes are TRBV5-1 and TRBJ2-6; tentatively, D is TRBD1 (5 bases). The CDR3 extends over 16 amino acids. Germline CDR1 SGHRS, CDR2 YFSETQ. V gave up 0 bases and J gave up 2 bases, with 9 bases separating them. This CDR3 is CASSLASGPGANVLTF. As DNA, the CDR3 is TGCGCCAGCAGCTTGGCATCAGGGCCTGGGGCCAACGTCCTGACTTTC.

This chain links TRBV7-9 with TRBJ1-2, with 7 bases lining up with TRBD1. Germline CDR1 is SEHNR and CDR2 is FQNEAQ (reference sequence). This CDR3 comprises 12 residues. The V gene end was trimmed by 3 bases and the J gene end by 6 bases; junction bases not matched to a gene: 1. The CDR3 bases are TGTGCCAGCAGCTTTACAGGGGATGGCTACACCTTC. Translating gives CASSFTGDGYTF.

The gene calls are TRBV10-1 and TRBJ2-1; 7 nucleotides match TRBD2. CDR1 is WNHNN and CDR2 is SYGVQD in the germline V gene (reference sequence). V lost 4 bases to trimming and J lost 7 bases; unmatched junction nucleotides: 10. The CDR3 has 15 amino acids. The CDR3, as DNA: TGCGCCAGCAGTGTTAGGCAGGCGGGAGCAAATGAGCAGTTCTTC. Protein: CASSVRQAGANEQFF.

Comment on this clone: This CDR3 is also generated by other DNA sequences in the sample. The V call is TRBV15, the J call TRBJ1-1, with D possibly TRBD1 on 6 matching bases. The CDR3 length is 16 residues. V was trimmed by 0 bases and J by 1 base, leaving 12 bases between them. In germline, CDR1 is LNHNV, CDR2 YYDKDF (reference sequence). The CDR3 here is CATSRDFRGSNTEAFF. The CDR3 DNA reads TGTGCCACCAGCAGAGATTTCAGGGGTTCGAACACTGAAGCTTTCTTT.

The J gene is TRBJ2-4, the V gene TRBV5-1; D perhaps matches TRBD2 (5 bases). This CDR3 has 16 amino acids. The ends were cut back, 0 bases at V and 0 bases at J, with 10 bases in the middle. Germline CDR1 reads SGHRS; CDR2 reads YFSETQ. CDR3 nucleotides: TGCGCCAGCAGCTTGGCAAGCGGCTTAGCCAAAAACATTCAGTACTTC. Protein sequence: CASSLASGLAKNIQYF.

This clone was recorded once. V usage is TRBV9 and J usage is TRBJ2-2; 8 bases align to TRBD2. Looked up from germline, CDR1 is SGDLS and CDR2 is YYNGEE. The junction had 2 bases not matched to a gene; V was cut back by 6 bases and J by 4 bases. There are 13 residues in the CDR3. The DNA of the CDR3 is TGTGCCAGCACCGGGGGGGGCACCGGGGAGCTGTTTTTT. Encoded protein: CASTGGGTGELFF.

The chain has TRBV19 and TRBJ1-3; no definite D call. The CDR3 spans 15 residues. The V gene lost 8 bases and the J gene lost 0 bases, with 14 bases spanning the gap. Germline V gene lookup returns CDR1 LNHDA and CDR2 SQIVND (reference sequence). The CDR3 loop reads CASGSSQYSGNTIYF. CDR3 nucleotide sequence: TGTGCCAGTGGGAGTTCCCAATACTCTGGAAACACCATATATTTT.

V gene TRBV10-2 combines with J gene TRBJ1-4; possible D gene TRBD1, 5 bases. Germline V gene lookup returns CDR1 WSHSY and CDR2 SAAADI. The CDR3 totals 17 residues. Trimming stripped 10 bases from V and 0 bases from J, with 21 bases between. The CDR3 nucleotides are TGCGCCACCACCACTCCGGGACTTCCCGCAACTAATGAAAAACTGTTTTTT. Translating it yields CATTTPGLPATNEKLFF.